This paragraph reports one T cell receptor (beta chain). The antigen remains unidentified. This sample also contains other DNA sequences that code for the same CDR3. ViraFEST used viral peptide pools to expand antigen-specific CD4+ T cells before sequencing. Culture lasted under 13 days before CD4+ T cell isolation. Among the vaccine recipients, none had a prior SARS-CoV-2 infection, and nucleocapsid antibodies were negative. Half-medium replacement with IL-2 medium occurred on days 3 and 7. CDR1 is SGHRS and CDR2 is YFSETQ in the germline V gene. V lost 0 bases, J lost 5 bases, and 8 bases lay in between. The CDR3 loop spans 13 amino acids. This sample stems from a study of vaccination effects on CD4 cells after COVID-19. Background on the study: Vaccine administered to participants consisted of two doses of either BNT162b2 or mRNA-1273.

The data were produced by immunoSEQ multiplex PCR, yet TCRdb's version contains in-frame clones alone and is incomplete. Counted here are roughly 63,000 clones, approximately 80% occurring once; the ten biggest clones make up less than 15%. This TCR came from a human donor who received a COVID-19 vaccine. Here the sequenced sample was CD4+ T cells from PBMCs cultured with SARS-CoV-2 spike peptides, taken before COVID-19 vaccination. This chain links TRBV5-1 with TRBJ2-5, with D possibly TRBD2 on 7 matching bases. The CDR3 sequence is CASSLGGGETQYF. For the CDR3, the DNA is TGCGCCAGCAGCTTGGGCGGGGGCGAGACCCAGTACTTC. Full variable domain (remainder filled in from reference TRBV5-1 and TRBJ2-5): KAGVTQTPRYLIKTRGQQVTLSCSPISGHRSVSWYQQTPGQGLQFLFEYFSETQRNKGNFPGRFSGRQFSNSRSEMNVSTLELGDSALYLCASSLGGGETQYFGPGTRLLVL.